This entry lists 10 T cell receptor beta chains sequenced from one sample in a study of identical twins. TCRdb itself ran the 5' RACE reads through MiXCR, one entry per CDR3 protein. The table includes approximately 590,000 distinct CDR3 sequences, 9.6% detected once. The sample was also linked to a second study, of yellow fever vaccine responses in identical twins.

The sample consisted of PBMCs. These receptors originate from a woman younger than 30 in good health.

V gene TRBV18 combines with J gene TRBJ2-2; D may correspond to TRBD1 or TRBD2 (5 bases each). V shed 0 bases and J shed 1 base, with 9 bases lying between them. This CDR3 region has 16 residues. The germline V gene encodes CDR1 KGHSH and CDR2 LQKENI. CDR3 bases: TGTGCCAGCTCACCACCGAGGGGAAGGAACACCGGGGAGCTGTTTTTT. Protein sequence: CASSPPRGRNTGELFF.

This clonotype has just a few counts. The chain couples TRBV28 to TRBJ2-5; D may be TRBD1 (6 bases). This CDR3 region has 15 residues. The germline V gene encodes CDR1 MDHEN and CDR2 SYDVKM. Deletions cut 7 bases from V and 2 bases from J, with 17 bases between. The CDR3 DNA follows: TGTGCCAGCAACCCAATCCGGGACACACAAGAGACCCAGTACTTC. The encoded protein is CASNPIRDTQETQYF.

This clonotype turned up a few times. The CDR3 region is CASSLKTSPSTDTQYF. The CDR3 DNA reads as TGTGCCAGCAGTTTAAAAACTAGCCCTAGCACAGATACGCAGTATTTT. V gene TRBV12-3 or TRBV12-4 combines with J gene TRBJ2-3; D possibly corresponds to TRBD2 (6 bases). Trimming shortened V by 2 bases and J by 0 bases, and 12 bases separated the two germline ends. The CDR3 is made up of 16 amino acids.

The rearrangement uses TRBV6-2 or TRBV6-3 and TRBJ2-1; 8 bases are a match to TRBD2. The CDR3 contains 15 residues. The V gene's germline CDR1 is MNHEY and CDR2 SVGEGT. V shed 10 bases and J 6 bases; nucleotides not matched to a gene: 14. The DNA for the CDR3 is TGTGCCACCCAAAACGGGGGGGGAGGGGTCAATGAGCAGTTCTTC. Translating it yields CATQNGGGGVNEQFF.

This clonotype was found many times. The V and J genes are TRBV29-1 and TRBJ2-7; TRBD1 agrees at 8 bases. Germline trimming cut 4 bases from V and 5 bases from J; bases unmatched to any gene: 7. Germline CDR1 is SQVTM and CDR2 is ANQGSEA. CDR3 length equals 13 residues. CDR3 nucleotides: TGCAGCGTTGTGGTACAGGGGGAGAACGAGCAGTACTTC. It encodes CSVVVQGENEQYF.

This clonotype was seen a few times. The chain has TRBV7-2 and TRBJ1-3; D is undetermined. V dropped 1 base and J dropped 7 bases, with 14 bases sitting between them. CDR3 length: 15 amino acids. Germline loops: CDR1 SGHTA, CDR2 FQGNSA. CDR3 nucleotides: TGTGCCAGCAGCTTAGAGCTCGGTACCCGGAACACCATATATTTT. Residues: CASSLELGTRNTIYF.

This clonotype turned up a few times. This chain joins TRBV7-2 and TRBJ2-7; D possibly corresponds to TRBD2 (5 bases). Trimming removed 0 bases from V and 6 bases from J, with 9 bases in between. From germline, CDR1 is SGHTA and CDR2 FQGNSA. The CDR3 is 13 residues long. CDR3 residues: CASSLAFGGEQYF. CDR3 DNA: TGTGCCAGCAGCTTAGCTTTCGGAGGCGAGCAGTACTTC.

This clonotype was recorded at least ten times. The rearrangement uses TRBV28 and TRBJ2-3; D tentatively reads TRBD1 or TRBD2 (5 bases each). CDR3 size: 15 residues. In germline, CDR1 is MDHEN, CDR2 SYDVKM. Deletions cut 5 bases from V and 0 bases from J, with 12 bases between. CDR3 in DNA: TGTGCCAGCAGTCGGGGCCCCGATAGCACAGATACGCAGTATTTT. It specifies CASSRGPDSTDTQYF.

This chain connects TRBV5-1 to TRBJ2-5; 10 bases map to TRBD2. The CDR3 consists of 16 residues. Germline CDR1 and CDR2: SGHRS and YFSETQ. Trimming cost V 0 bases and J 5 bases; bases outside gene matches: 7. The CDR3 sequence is CASSLELAGVGETQYF. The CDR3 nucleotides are TGCGCCAGCAGCTTGGAGCTAGCGGGAGTGGGGGAGACCCAGTACTTC.

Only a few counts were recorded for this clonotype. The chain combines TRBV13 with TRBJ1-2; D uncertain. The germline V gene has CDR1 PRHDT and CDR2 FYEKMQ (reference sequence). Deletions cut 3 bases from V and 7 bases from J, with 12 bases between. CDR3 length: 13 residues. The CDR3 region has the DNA TGTGCCAGCAGCTTTCGTGGGAGCATTGGCTACACCTTC. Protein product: CASSFRGSIGYTF.